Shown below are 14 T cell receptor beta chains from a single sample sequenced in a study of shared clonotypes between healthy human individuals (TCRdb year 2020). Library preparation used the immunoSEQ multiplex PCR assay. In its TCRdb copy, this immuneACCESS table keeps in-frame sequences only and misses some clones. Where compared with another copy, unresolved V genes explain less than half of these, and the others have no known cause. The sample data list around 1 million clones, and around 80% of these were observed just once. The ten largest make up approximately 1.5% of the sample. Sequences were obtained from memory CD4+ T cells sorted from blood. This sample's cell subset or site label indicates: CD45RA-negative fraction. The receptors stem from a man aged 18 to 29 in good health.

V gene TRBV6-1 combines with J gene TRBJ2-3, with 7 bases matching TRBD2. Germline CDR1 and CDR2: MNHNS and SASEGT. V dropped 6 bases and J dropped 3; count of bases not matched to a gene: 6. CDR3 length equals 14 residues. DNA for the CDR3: TGTGCCAGCAGGCCGGGAGGAGGGACAGATACGCAGTATTTT. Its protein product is CASRPGGGTDTQYF.

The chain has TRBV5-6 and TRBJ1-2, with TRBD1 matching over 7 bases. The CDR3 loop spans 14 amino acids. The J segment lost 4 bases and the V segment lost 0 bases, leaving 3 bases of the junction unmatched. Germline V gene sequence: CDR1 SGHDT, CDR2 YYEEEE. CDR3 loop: CASSLAGQIYGYTF. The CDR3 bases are TGTGCCAGCAGCTTGGCGGGACAGATCTATGGCTACACCTTC. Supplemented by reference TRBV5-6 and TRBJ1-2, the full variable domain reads DAGVTQSPTHLIKTRGQQVTLRCSPKSGHDTVSWYQQALGQGPQFIFQYYEEEERQRGNFPDRFSGHQFPNYSSELNVNALLLGDSALYLCASSLAGQIYGYTFGSGTRLTVV.

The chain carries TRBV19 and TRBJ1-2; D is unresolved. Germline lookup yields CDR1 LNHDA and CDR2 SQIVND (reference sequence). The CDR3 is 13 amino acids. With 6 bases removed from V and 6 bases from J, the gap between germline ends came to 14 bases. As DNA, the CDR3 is TGTGCCAGTAGGGCCCCCGGCGGGGATGGCTACACCTTC. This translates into CASRAPGGDGYTF.

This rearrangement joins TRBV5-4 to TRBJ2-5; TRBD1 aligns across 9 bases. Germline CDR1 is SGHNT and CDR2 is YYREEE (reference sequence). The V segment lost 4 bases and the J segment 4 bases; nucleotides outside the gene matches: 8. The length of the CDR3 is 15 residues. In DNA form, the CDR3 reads TGTGCCAGCAGCGACCGGACAGGGGAGGGAGAGACCCAGTACTTC. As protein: CASSDRTGEGETQYF.

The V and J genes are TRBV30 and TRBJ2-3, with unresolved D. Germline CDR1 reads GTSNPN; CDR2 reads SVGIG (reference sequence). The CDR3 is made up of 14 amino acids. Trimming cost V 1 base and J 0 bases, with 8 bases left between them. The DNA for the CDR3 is TGTGCCTGGAGTGGCAGGCTAAGCACAGATACGCAGTATTTT. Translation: CAWSGRLSTDTQYF.

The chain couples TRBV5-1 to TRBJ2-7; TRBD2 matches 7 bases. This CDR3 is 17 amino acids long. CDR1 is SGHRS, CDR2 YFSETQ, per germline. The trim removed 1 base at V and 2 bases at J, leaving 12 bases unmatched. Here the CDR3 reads CASSLSTGTSAAYEQYF. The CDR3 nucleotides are TGCGCCAGCAGCTTGTCTACCGGCACTAGCGCCGCCTACGAGCAGTACTTC.

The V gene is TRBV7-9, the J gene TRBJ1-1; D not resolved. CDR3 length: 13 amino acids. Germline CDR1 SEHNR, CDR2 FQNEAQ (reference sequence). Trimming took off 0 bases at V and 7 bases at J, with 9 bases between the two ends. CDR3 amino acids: CASSLARRGEAFF. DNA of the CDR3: TGTGCCAGCAGCTTAGCTCGACGGGGTGAAGCTTTCTTT.

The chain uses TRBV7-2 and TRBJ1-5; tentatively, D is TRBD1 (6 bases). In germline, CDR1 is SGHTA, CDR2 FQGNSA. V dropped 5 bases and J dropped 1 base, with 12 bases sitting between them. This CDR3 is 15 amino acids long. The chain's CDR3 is CASSPWGASNQPQHF. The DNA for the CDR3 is TGTGCCAGCAGCCCCTGGGGGGCAAGCAATCAGCCCCAGCATTTT.

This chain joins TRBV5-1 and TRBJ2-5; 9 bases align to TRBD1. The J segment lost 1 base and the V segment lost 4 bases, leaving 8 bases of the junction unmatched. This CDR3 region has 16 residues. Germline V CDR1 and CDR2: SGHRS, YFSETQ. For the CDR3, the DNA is TGCGCCAGCAGCCTCGGACAGGGGATGGTCCAAGAGACCCAGTACTTC. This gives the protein CASSLGQGMVQETQYF.

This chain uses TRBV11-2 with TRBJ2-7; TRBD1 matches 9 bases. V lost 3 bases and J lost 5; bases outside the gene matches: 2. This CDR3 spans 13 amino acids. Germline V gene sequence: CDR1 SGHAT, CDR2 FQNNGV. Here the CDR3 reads CASSFTGGNEQYF. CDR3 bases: TGTGCCAGCAGCTTTACAGGGGGCAACGAGCAGTACTTC.

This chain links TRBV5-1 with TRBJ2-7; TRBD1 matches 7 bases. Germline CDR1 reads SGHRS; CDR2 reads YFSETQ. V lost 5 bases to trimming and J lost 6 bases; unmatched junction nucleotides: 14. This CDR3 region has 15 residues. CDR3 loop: CASSPTATGSREQYF. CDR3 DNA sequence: TGCGCCAGCAGTCCGACAGCGACAGGGAGTCGCGAGCAGTACTTC.

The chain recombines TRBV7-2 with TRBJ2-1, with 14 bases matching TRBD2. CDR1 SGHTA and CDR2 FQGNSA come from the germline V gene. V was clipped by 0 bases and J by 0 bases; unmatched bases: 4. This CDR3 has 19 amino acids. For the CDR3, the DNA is TGTGCCAGCAGCTTAGCCGGGACTAGCGGGAGCGGCTCCTACAATGAGCAGTTCTTC. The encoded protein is CASSLAGTSGSGSYNEQFF.

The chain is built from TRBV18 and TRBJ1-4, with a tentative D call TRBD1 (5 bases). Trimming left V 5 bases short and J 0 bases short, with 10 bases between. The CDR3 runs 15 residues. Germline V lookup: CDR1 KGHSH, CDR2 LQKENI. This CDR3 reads CASSNTGATNEKLFF. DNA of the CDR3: TGTGCCAGCTCAAACACAGGAGCAACTAATGAAAAACTGTTTTTT. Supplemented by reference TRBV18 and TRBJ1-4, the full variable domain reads NAGVMQNPRHLVRRRGQEARLRCSPMKGHSHVYWYRQLPEEGLKFMVYLQKENIIDESGMPKERFSAEFPKEGPSILRIQQVVRGDSAAYFCASSNTGATNEKLFFGSGTQLSVL.

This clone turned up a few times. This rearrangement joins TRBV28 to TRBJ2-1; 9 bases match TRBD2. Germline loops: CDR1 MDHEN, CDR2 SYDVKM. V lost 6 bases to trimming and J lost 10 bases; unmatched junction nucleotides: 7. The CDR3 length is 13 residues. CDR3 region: CASRTSGHREQFF. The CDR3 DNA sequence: TGTGCCAGCAGGACTAGCGGCCATCGGGAGCAGTTCTTC.